Here is one T cell receptor beta chain with its context. Libraries were prepared by immunoSEQ multiplex PCR; TCRdb keeps only in-frame clonotypes and omits some of them. The sample shows 310,000 or so clones, about 88% of them seen only once. The sample comes from a study of blood T cell repertoires in COVID-19. Overall study context: Specimens from acute and convalescent COVID-19 originated in the United States, Italy and Spain. T cells, B-cell-depleted T cells, or PBMCs provided the cDNA or gDNA that served as material.

Losses at the gene ends were 4 bases for V and 6 bases for J; bases not matched to a gene: 3. From germline, CDR1 is SGHDT and CDR2 YYEEEE. This CDR3 has 12 amino acids. Each recovered donor of Cohort 3 presented with two negative PCRs, clearance, or symptom resolution. The sample comprised PBMCs or T cells enriched from blood (not recorded which). The chain employs TRBV5-6 and TRBJ1-2; TRBD1 matches at 7 bases. The source is a woman between 35 and 50 years old who had recovered from COVID-19. The CDR3 protein is CASSLDRNGYTF. For the CDR3, the DNA is TGTGCCAGCAGCCTGGACAGGAATGGCTACACCTTC.